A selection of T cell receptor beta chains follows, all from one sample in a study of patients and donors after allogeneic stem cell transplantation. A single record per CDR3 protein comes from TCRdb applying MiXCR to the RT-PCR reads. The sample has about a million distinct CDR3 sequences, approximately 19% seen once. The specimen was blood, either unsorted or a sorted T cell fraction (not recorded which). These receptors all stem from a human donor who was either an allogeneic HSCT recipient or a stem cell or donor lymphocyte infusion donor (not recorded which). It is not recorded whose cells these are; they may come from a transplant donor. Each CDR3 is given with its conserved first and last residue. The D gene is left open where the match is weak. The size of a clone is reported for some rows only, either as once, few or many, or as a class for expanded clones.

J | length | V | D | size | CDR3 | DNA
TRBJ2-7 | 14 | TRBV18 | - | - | CASSGPQGGDEQYF | TGTGCCAGCTCAGGTCCGCAGGGGGGCGACGAGCAGTACTTC
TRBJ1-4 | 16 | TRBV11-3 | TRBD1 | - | CASSSGQGSTNEKLFF | TGTGCCAGCAGTTCGGGACAGGGATCAACTAATGAAAAACTGTTTTTT
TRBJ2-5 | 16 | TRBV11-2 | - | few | CASSLGTEPIQETQYF | TGTGCCAGCAGCTTAGGGACGGAACCTATCCAAGAGACCCAGTACTTC
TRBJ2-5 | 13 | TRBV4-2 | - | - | CASSQENRKTQYF | TGTGCCAGCAGCCAAGAAAACAGGAAGACCCAGTACTTC
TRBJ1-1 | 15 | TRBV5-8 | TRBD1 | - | CASSLGDRSVTEAFF | TGTGCCAGCAGCTTGGGGGACAGGAGTGTGACTGAAGCTTTCTTT
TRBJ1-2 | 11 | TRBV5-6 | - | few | CASSTLYGYTF | TGTGCCAGCAGCACGCTCTATGGCTACACCTTC
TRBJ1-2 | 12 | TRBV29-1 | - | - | CSVSLGLDGYTF | TGCAGCGTTAGTTTGGGGTTGGATGGCTACACCTTC
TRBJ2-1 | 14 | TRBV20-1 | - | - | CSARRPWGHNEQFF | TGCAGTGCTAGACGGCCATGGGGCCACAATGAGCAGTTCTTC
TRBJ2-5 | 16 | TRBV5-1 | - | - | CASSPALSPGTETQYF | TGCGCCAGCAGCCCCGCCCTGAGTCCGGGAACTGAGACCCAGTACTTC
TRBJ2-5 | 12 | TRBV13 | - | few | CASSLGGKTQYF | TGTGCCAGCAGCTTAGGCGGAAAGACCCAGTACTTC
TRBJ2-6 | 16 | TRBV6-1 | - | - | CASSGAGPSGANVLTF | TGTGCCAGCTCGGGGGCAGGTCCCTCTGGGGCCAACGTCCTGACTTTC
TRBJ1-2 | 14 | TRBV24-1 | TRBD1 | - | CATSETGTVYGYTF | TGTGCCACCAGTGAGACCGGGACAGTCTATGGCTACACCTTC
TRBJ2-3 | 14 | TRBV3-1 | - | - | CASSQGRDTDTQYF | TGTGCCAGCAGCCAAGGACGGGACACAGATACGCAGTATTTT
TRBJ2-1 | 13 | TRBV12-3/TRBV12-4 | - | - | CATSPGRYNEQFF | TGTGCCACCAGTCCGGGGCGATACAATGAGCAGTTCTTC
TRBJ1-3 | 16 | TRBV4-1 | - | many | CASSQDLGQAGNTIYF | TGCGCCAGCAGCCAAGATCTTGGGCAAGCTGGAAACACCATATATTTT
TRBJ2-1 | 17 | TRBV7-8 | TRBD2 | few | CASSLALGLAEDNEQFF | TGTGCCAGCAGCTTAGCGCTCGGTCTAGCGGAAGACAATGAGCAGTTCTTC
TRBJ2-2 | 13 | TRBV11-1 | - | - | CASSRPGDGELFF | TGTGCCAGCAGCCGCCCGGGGGACGGGGAGCTGTTTTTT
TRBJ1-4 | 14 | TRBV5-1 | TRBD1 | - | CASSYDRGDEKLFF | TGCGCCAGCAGCTACGACAGGGGGGATGAAAAACTGTTTTTT
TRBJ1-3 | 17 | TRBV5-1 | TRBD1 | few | CASSFGQGANWGNTIYF | TGCGCCAGCAGCTTCGGACAGGGGGCGAATTGGGGAAACACCATATATTTT
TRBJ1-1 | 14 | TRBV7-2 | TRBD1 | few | CASRSTGGWTEAFF | TGTGCCAGCAGATCGACAGGGGGCTGGACTGAAGCTTTCTTT
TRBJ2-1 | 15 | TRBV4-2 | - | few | CASSQDRREGNEQFF | TGTGCCAGCAGCCAAGATCGAAGGGAAGGAAATGAGCAGTTCTTC
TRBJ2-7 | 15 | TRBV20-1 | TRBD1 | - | CSASGIDRGFGEQYF | TGCAGTGCTAGCGGGATTGACAGGGGGTTCGGCGAGCAGTACTTC
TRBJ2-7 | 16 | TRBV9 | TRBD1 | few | CASSTLPGTGQYEQYF | TGTGCCAGCAGCACTCTTCCCGGGACAGGGCAGTACGAGCAGTACTTC
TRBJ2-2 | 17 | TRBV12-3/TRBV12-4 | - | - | CASNQHGPQAFTGELFF | TGTGCCAGCAACCAACACGGACCACAGGCATTCACCGGGGAGCTGTTTTTT
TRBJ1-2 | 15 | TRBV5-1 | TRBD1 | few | CASSWTPGQDYGYTF | TGCGCCAGCAGCTGGACACCGGGACAGGACTATGGCTACACCTTC
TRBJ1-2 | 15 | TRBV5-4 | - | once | CASSLPAGLWDGYTF | TGTGCCAGCAGCTTGCCCGCAGGCCTGTGGGATGGCTACACCTTC
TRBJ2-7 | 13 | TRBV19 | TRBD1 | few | CASAATGGHEQYF | TGTGCCAGCGCGGCGACAGGGGGACACGAGCAGTACTTC
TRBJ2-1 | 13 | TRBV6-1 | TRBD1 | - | CASMTGGYNEQFF | TGTGCCAGCATGACAGGGGGCTACAATGAGCAGTTCTTC
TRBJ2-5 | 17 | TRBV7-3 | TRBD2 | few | CASSLLGLAGGGETQYF | TGTGCCAGCAGCTTATTGGGACTAGCGGGAGGGGGTGAGACCCAGTACTTC
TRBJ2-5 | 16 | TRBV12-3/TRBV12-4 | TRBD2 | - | CASTENRGGSQETQYF | TGTGCCAGCACTGAAAATCGGGGAGGGTCGCAAGAGACCCAGTACTTC
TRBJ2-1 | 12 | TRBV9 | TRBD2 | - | CASSRAGDEQFF | TGTGCCAGCAGCAGAGCGGGAGATGAGCAGTTCTTC
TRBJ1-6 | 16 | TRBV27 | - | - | CASSSYLSSYNSPLHF | TGTGCCAGCAGCAGCTATCTGAGCTCCTATAATTCACCCCTCCACTTT
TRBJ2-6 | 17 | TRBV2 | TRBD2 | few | CASSVLLAGTGANVLTF | TGTGCCAGCAGTGTTTTATTAGCGGGGACTGGGGCCAACGTCCTGACTTTC
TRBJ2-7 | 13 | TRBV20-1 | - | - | CSARATDYYEQYF | TGCAGTGCTAGAGCGACAGATTACTACGAGCAGTACTTC
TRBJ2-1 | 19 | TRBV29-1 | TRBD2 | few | CSVEGRSLAGLAPYNEQFF | TGCAGCGTTGAAGGTAGGAGTCTAGCGGGACTTGCACCCTACAATGAGCAGTTCTTC
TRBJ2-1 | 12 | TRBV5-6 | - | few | CASSFIGGEQFF | TGTGCCAGCAGCTTTATCGGAGGTGAGCAGTTCTTC